This note documents a single T cell receptor (beta chain) sequence. This entry is derived from a study of blood T cell repertoires in COVID-19. Study context: The samples span acute and convalescent COVID-19 from the United States, Italy and Spain. T cells, B-cell-depleted T cells, or PBMCs provided the cDNA or gDNA that served as material.

The data were produced by immunoSEQ multiplex PCR, yet TCRdb's version contains in-frame clones alone and is incomplete. This sample has about 110,000 clones, with 76% found just once. Germline CDR1 LGHDT, CDR2 YNNKEL (reference sequence). Unmatched junction bases numbered 7, after V lost 4 bases and J lost 7 bases. The CDR3 is 14 amino acids. The chain links TRBV3-1 (or the pseudogene TRBV3-2) to TRBJ2-1, with 7 bases aligning to TRBD2. The sample comprised peripheral blood. The TCR comes from a woman of 80 years or more with acute or convalescent COVID-19. CDR3 loop: CASSRGEGFNEQFF. The CDR3 nucleotides read TGTGCCAGCAGCCGGGGGGAGGGGTTTAATGAGCAGTTCTTC.